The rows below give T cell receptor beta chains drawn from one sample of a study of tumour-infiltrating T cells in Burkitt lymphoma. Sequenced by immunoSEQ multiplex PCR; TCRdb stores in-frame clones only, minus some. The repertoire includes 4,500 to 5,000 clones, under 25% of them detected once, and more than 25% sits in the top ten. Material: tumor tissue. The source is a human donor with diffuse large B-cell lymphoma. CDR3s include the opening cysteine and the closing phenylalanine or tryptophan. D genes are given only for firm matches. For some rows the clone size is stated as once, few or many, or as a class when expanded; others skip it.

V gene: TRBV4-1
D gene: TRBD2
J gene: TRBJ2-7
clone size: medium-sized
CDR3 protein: CASSPLGAGVYEQYF
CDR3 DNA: TGCGCCAGCAGCCCCCTTGGAGCGGGAGTCTACGAGCAGTACTTC

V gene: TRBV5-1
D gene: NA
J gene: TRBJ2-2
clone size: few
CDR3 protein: CASSRSAGELFF
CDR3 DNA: TGCGCCAGCAGTCGATCGGCCGGGGAGCTGTTTTTT

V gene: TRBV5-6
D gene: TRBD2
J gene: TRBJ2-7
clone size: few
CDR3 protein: CASSWRGRGTYEQYF
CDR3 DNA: TGTGCCAGCAGCTGGCGGGGGAGGGGCACCTACGAGCAGTACTTC

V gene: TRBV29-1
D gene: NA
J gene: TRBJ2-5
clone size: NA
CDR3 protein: CSVTRQETQYF
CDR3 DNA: TGCAGCGTGACTCGCCAAGAGACCCAGTACTTC

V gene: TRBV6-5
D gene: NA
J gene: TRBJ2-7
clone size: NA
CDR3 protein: CASRDMSSYEQYF
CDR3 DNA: TGTGCCAGTAGGGACATGAGCTCCTACGAGCAGTACTTC

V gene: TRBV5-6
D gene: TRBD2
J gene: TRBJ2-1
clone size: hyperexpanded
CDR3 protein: CASSLGLAGGNEQFF
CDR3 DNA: TGTGCCAGCAGCTTGGGGCTAGCGGGAGGCAATGAGCAGTTCTTC

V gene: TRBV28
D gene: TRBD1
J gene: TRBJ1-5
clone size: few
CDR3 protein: CASSPTGGSQPQHF
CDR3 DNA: TGTGCCAGCAGCCCGACAGGGGGGAGTCAGCCCCAGCATTTT

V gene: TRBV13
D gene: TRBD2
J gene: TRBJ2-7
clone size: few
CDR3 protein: CASSLGGSSGSMYEQYF
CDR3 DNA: TGTGCCAGCAGCTTAGGTGGGTCTAGCGGGAGTATGTACGAGCAGTACTTC

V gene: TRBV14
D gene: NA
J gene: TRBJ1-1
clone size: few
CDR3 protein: CASSQDLAGRMNTEAFF
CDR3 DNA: TGTGCCAGCAGCCAAGATCTTGCAGGGAGAATGAACACTGAAGCTTTCTTT

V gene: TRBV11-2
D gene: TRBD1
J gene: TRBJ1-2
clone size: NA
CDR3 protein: CASSPVAAGGVYGYTF
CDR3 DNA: TGTGCCAGCAGCCCAGTAGCGGCAGGGGGTGTCTATGGCTACACCTTC

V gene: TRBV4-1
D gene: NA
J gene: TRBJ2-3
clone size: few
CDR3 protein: CASSQDPGSTDTQYF
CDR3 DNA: TGCGCCAGCAGCCAAGATCCGGGGAGTACAGATACGCAGTATTTT

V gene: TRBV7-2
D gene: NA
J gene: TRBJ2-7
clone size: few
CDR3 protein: CASSFFRAFEQYF
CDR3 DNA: TGTGCCAGCAGCTTTTTTCGGGCCTTCGAGCAGTACTTC

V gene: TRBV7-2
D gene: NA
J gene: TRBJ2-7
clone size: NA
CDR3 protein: CASSLELALEQYF
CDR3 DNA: TGTGCCAGCAGCTTAGAACTAGCTCTGGAGCAGTACTTC

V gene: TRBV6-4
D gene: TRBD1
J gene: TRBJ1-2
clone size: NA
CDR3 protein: CASSEGGGGGYTF
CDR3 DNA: TGTGCCAGCAGTGAAGGAGGGGGCGGTGGCTACACCTTC

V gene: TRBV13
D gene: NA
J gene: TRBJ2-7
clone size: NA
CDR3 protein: CASSQDRYEQYF
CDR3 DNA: TGCGCCAGCAGCCAAGATCGCTACGAGCAGTACTTC

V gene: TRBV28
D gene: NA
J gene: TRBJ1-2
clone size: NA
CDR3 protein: CASSSGPTGRRNYGYTF
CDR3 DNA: TGTGCCAGCAGCAGTGGCCCCACAGGCAGAAGAAACTATGGCTACACCTTC

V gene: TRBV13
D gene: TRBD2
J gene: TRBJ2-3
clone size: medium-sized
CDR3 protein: CASSHGLAGGYTDTQYF
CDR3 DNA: TGTGCCAGCAGCCACGGACTAGCGGGAGGGTACACAGATACGCAGTATTTT

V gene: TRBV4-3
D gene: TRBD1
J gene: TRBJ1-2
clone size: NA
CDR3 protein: CASSQDSARGLYGYTF
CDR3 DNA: TGCGCCAGCAGCCAAGATTCTGCCAGGGGGCTGTATGGCTACACCTTC

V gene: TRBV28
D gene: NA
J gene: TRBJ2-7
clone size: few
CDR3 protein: CASRLIGRADHEQYF
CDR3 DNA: TGTGCCAGCAGGCTTATAGGACGGGCGGACCACGAGCAGTACTTC

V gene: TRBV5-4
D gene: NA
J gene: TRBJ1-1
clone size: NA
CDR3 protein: CASSLAGRWTEAFF
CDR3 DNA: TGTGCCAGCAGCTTGGCCGGAAGGTGGACTGAAGCTTTCTTT

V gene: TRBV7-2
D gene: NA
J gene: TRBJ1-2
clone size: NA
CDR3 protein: CASSPTLGYTF
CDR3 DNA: TGTGCCAGCAGTCCCACCCTGGGCTACACCTTC

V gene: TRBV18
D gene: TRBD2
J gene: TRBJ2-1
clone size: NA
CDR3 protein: CASSPLAGLVDEQFF
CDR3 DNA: TGTGCCAGCTCACCCCTAGCGGGATTAGTCGATGAGCAGTTCTTC

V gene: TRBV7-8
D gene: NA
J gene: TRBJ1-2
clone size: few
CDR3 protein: CASSHRQGRGYTF
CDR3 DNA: TGTGCCAGCAGTCACCGGCAGGGGCGCGGCTACACCTTC

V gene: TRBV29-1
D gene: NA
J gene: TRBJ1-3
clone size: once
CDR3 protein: CSARGTPSGNTIYF
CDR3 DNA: TGCAGCGCAAGGGGGACACCCTCTGGAAACACCATATATTTT

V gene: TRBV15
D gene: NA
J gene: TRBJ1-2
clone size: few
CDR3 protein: CATSSQSDRYGYTF
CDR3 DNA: TGTGCCACCAGCAGCCAGTCAGATCGATATGGCTACACCTTC

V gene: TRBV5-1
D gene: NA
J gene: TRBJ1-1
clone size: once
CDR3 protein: CASSLADTGWAEAFF
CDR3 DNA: TGCGCCAGCAGCTTGGCAGACACCGGTTGGGCTGAAGCTTTCTTT

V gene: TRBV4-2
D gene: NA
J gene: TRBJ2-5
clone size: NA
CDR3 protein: CASSPLWGSQETQYF
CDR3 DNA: TGTGCCAGCAGCCCCCTCTGGGGCAGCCAAGAGACCCAGTACTTC

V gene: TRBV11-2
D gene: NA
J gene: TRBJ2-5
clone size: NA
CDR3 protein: CASSFGGQETQYF
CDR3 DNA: TGTGCCAGCAGCTTTGGCGGCCAAGAGACCCAGTACTTC

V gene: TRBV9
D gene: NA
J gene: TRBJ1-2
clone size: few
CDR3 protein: CASSVAEGGGYTF
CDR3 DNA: TGTGCCAGCAGCGTGGCCGAGGGGGGGGGCTACACCTTC